These T cell receptor beta chains were read from a single sample in a study of blood T cell repertoires in COVID-19. Libraries were prepared by immunoSEQ multiplex PCR; TCRdb keeps only in-frame clonotypes and omits some of them. The sample records about 250,000 clones, approximately 80% being singletons. The sample comprised PBMCs or T cells enriched from blood (not recorded which). The receptors derive from a man aged 40-50 years who had been exposed to COVID-19. The CDR3 runs from the conserved cysteine through the conserved F or W. D genes are given only for firm matches. A row's size may be missing; if present it is once, few, many or a size class.

-,-,TRBJ1-2,TRBV6-5,TGTGCCAGCAGTTACTCGAAAGGGGTCTATGGCTACACCTTC,CASSYSKGVYGYTF
-,-,TRBJ2-3,TRBV7-8,TGTGCCAGCAGCTTATCTAGGTCAGATACGCAGTATTTT,CASSLSRSDTQYF
-,-,TRBJ2-7,TRBV7-9,TGTGCCAGTGGGAGAATTCGGGGTAGTGAGAGGTACTACGAGCAGTACTTC,CASGRIRGSERYYEQYF
TRBD2,-,TRBJ2-7,TRBV30,TGTGCCTGGAGTGTAGGACTAGCGGGAGACGAGCAGTACTTC,CAWSVGLAGDEQYF
TRBD1,few,TRBJ1-5,TRBV5-5,TGTGCCAGCAGCCGGGACAGGGGTCAGCCCCAGCATTTT,CASSRDRGQPQHF
TRBD1,-,TRBJ1-6,TRBV2,TGTGCCAGCACCGGGACAGGGGGCGCGGATTCACCCCTCCACTTT,CASTGTGGADSPLHF
-,few,TRBJ1-1,TRBV30,TGTGCCGGTGGACAGACTGAAGCTTTCTTT,CAGGQTEAFF
TRBD1,-,TRBJ2-5,TRBV7-3,TGTGCCAGCAGCCAATCGACAGGGGTACAAGAGACCCAGTACTTC,CASSQSTGVQETQYF
TRBD2,-,TRBJ2-1,TRBV9,TGTGCCAGCAGCGTAGTAGCGGGAGGGTACAATGAGCAGTTCTTC,CASSVVAGGYNEQFF
TRBD2,-,TRBJ2-7,TRBV5-1,TGCGCCAGCAGCTCAGCGGGGGACGGACCCTACGAGCAGTACTTC,CASSSAGDGPYEQYF
TRBD2,-,TRBJ2-5,TRBV5-4,TGTGCCAGCAGCATACGACTAGCCCAAGAGACCCAGTACTTC,CASSIRLAQETQYF
-,-,TRBJ1-2,TRBV2,TGTGCCAGCAGTGTCGCTACCAACTATGGCTACACCTTC,CASSVATNYGYTF
-,few,TRBJ2-7,TRBV19,TGTGCCAGTAGTCGTGCGTCTAGTCGCGAGCAGTACTTC,CASSRASSREQYF
TRBD1,once,TRBJ1-4,TRBV6-5,TGTGCCAGCAGTTACTTAATCAGGGGGCGAGAAAAACTGTTTTTT,CASSYLIRGREKLFF
TRBD2,-,TRBJ2-7,TRBV2,TGTGCCAGCACGCGGGAGATCTCCTACGAGCAGTACTTC,CASTREISYEQYF
TRBD1,-,TRBJ2-7,TRBV2,TGTGCCAGCAGTGGGAACAGGGGGAGTTTTTACGAGCAGTACTTC,CASSGNRGSFYEQYF
TRBD2,-,TRBJ2-3,TRBV9,TGTGCCAGCAGCCATAGCGGGACAGATACGCAGTATTTT,CASSHSGTDTQYF
TRBD2,-,TRBJ2-5,TRBV7-9,TGTGCCAGCAGCCTTCCTCTAGCGGAGCCGCCCCAGTACTTC,CASSLPLAEPPQYF
-,-,TRBJ2-1,TRBV21-1,TGTGCCAGCAGCAAGGGACAGGGCCCCGGGAATGAGCAGTTCTTC,CASSKGQGPGNEQFF
-,-,TRBJ2-1,TRBV7-3,TGTGCCAGCAGCCCTCAGGGGGCCCGGGGGGATGAGCAGTTCTTC,CASSPQGARGDEQFF
TRBD2,-,TRBJ2-2,TRBV7-9,TGTGCCAGCAGCTTAAGACTAGCGGGAGGGACCGGGGAGCTGTTTTTT,CASSLRLAGGTGELFF
-,-,TRBJ2-2,TRBV27,TGTGCCAGCAGTTTGTGGGGTCTAGGGGCAGGGGAGCTGTTTTTT,CASSLWGLGAGELFF
TRBD1,-,TRBJ2-7,TRBV11-2,TGTGCCAGCCGACCTAGCAGTTGGGGACAGGGGGCCGGGGAGCAGTACTTC,CASRPSSWGQGAGEQYF
TRBD2,-,TRBJ2-4,TRBV11-3,TGTGCCAGCAGCTCGGGACTAGCGGGGAAAAACATTCAGTACTTC,CASSSGLAGKNIQYF
-,-,TRBJ2-7,TRBV7-2,TGTGCCAGCACCAATCCTTCTAGCTACGAGCAGTACTTC,CASTNPSSYEQYF
TRBD2,-,TRBJ2-1,TRBV19,TGTGCCAGTAGTTCGGGACTAGCGGGAGGAAATGAGCAGTTCTTC,CASSSGLAGGNEQFF
-,once,TRBJ2-5,TRBV28,TGTGCCAGCAGTTCCCCCGAAGAGACCCAGTACTTC,CASSSPEETQYF
TRBD1,-,TRBJ1-1,TRBV18,TGTGCCAGCTCCGGACAGGTGAACACTGAAGCTTTCTTT,CASSGQVNTEAFF
-,-,TRBJ2-7,TRBV9,TGTGCCAGCAGCGTAGCTACCGGGGGACTCTACGAGCAGTACTTC,CASSVATGGLYEQYF
-,-,TRBJ1-2,TRBV12-3/TRBV12-4,TGTGCCAGCAGCCTACTCGGGGGCTACACCTTC,CASSLLGGYTF
-,-,TRBJ1-2,TRBV6-5,TGTGCCAGCACCGAGGGGGGGGGCTACACCTTC,CASTEGGGYTF
-,-,TRBJ2-7,TRBV9,TGTGCCAGCAGCGTAGGAGGCTCCGGGACAAACTACGAGCAGTACTTC,CASSVGGSGTNYEQYF
-,-,TRBJ1-1,TRBV18,TGTGCCAGCTCACGAGGGGAAAACAGGGACACTGAAGCTTTCTTT,CASSRGENRDTEAFF
-,-,TRBJ2-1,TRBV2,TGTGCCAGCATAAGGGAGGTACGGGGCGATGAGCAGTTCTTC,CASIREVRGDEQFF
-,many,TRBJ2-3,TRBV27,TGTGCCAGCAGTGCACGTATTCTCGTACGGGGAGATACGCAGTATTTT,CASSARILVRGDTQYF
-,-,TRBJ2-3,TRBV5-4,TGTGCCAGCAGCTTGGCTCTTCGCACAGATACGCAGTATTTT,CASSLALRTDTQYF